This T cell receptor beta chain came from a study of T cells after yellow fever vaccination (dated by TCRdb to about 2019). About the full investigation: The SMART-Seq v4 Ultra Low Input RNA kit was used to prepare libraries from fractions with low cell numbers. To track T-cell clones before and after primary and booster YFV17D yellow fever vaccination, bulk TCR alpha and beta repertoires were sequenced longitudinally. Two healthy male donors, one aged 18 to 30 and one aged 30 to 40 years, were included in the cohort. Blood samples were taken at several timepoints before and after primary and secondary immunization, and bulk PBMC replicates and cell subsets were isolated. Overall results and qualifications from the work: Computational filtering was needed because FACS-sorted repertoires could contain abundant contaminating clonotypes from the bulk population. Most clones expanded after primary vaccination were re-detected after the booster (96% of CD4 and 88% of CD8), suggesting broad memory maintenance. A small fraction of clonotypes showed up in both the CD4 and CD8 compartments, probably as a result of convergent recombination. Compared with the primary T-cell response, the secondary T-cell response was weaker but faster, peaking on day 5 rather than day 15. Only two donors were included in the study, so the extent to which the findings can be generalized is limited.

The CDR3, cysteine through phenylalanine, is 16 amino acids long. Just the 48-base CDR3 DNA is kept, in frame starting at base 1. Trimming at the junction amounts to 6 bases on V and 11 bases on J, and the germline ends lie 28 bases apart. TCR cDNA was synthesized by 5'RACE template switching, which introduced a universal primer site and unique molecular identifiers. Priming of cDNA synthesis was performed from both the TCR alpha and TCR beta constant segments. Library amplification used two PCR steps, and the second PCR step added sample barcodes and sequencing adapters. Sequencing of libraries was performed on Illumina HiSeq 2500 (2x100 bp) or NovaSeq (2x150 bp). Under the source paper's analysis protocol: MIGEC handled demultiplexing of reads and collapsing into UMI consensus sequences, while MiXCR performed V(D)J alignment. Using edgeR on replicate PBMC samples, clonotypes were called vaccine-responding if FDR was below 0.01 and the log2 fold change was above 5 up to day 15. Each bulk clonotype received a CD4 or CD8 identity based on whether the sequenced CD4 or CD8 repertoire contained that clonotype at higher abundance. TCRdb reran the public reads through fastp at Q25 and MiXCR, keeping productive beta chains. CDR3 protein duplicates are merged, each entry listing the most common genes and DNA. None of the V and J calls come from the authors' own analysis; TCRdb made them. The sample profile shows 250,000 to 350,000 distinct CDR3 sequences; around 7% of them were found once. The ten largest make up roughly 19% of the sample.

This clonotype appeared a few times. Its recognized antigen is unknown. Base qualities are not at hand, and no much larger clone is one base apart. Reading the label with the study, this specimen's treatment or condition is: live attenuated yellow fever vaccine strain. At each blood-draw timepoint, two biological replicates of bulk PBMCs were obtained. PBMCs were isolated from peripheral blood using a standard Ficoll-Paque protocol. RNA was extracted with TriZol from bulk PBMCs, CD4 and CD8 fractions, and dextramer-positive and dextramer-negative fractions. The specimen comprised PBMCs, sampled roughly 47 days after the first yellow fever vaccination. The rearrangement combines TRBV12-3 or TRBV12-4 with TRBJ1-1; D gene: possibly TRBD1, on 6 matching bases. The sequence came from a man between 18 and 29 years old who received the YFV17D yellow fever vaccine. The CDR3 region has the sequence CASRHTLGGAQGRAFF. DNA sequence: TGTGCCAGCAGACACACTTTGGGGGGGGCCCAAGGGAGGGCTTTCTTT.